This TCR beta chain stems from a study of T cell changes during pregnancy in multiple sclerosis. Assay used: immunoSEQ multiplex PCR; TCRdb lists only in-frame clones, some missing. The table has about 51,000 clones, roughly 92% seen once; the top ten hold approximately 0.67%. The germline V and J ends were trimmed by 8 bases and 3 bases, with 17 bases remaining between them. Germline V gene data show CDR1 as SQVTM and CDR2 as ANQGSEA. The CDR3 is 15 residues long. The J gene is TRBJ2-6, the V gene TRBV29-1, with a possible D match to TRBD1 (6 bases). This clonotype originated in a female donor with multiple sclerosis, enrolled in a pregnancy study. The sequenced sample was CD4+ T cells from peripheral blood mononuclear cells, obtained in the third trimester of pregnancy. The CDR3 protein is CSPTGYRFGANVLTF. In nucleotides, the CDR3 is TGCAGCCCGACAGGTTATCGGTTTGGGGCCAACGTCCTGACTTTC.